The present TCR beta chain was sequenced within a study of technical replicates of blood from a few donors. Profiling relied on immunoSEQ multiplex PCR, and the TCRdb table lists in-frame clones only, not all of them. The table shows 100,000 or so clones, with about 94% occurring only once. Sequenced: T cells isolated from PBMCs. The origin of this receptor is a human donor in good health.

The CDR3 reads CASSLDTGGEAFF. CDR3 DNA sequence: TGTGCCAGCAGCTTGGACACAGGGGGCGAAGCTTTCTTT. This chain links TRBV5-6 with TRBJ1-1, with 9 nucleotides matching TRBD1. The V gene end was trimmed by 0 bases and the J gene end by 8 bases; junction bases not matched to a gene: 2. CDR3 length: 13 residues. Germline CDR1 and CDR2: SGHDT and YYEEEE.